Presented here are 31 T cell receptor beta chains from one specimen sequenced in a study of glioma-infiltrating T cells after dendritic cell vaccination. Time point in this sample: after dendritic cell vaccination, including at tumor progression/relapse. Generated by immunoSEQ multiplex PCR, the TCRdb table keeps only in-frame clones and is missing some. The profile shows some 91,000 clones, approximately 80% of them singletons. Sequencing used blood, obtained after dendritic cell vaccination. The source is a human donor with glioblastoma.

The chain recombines TRBV4-1 with TRBJ1-5; TRBD1 aligns across 8 bases. The CDR3 loop spans 18 amino acids. After removal of 3 bases from V and 1 base from J, the junction contained 11 bases not matched to a gene. Germline lookup yields CDR1 MGHRA and CDR2 YSYEKL. The CDR3 DNA reads TGCGCCAGCAGCCAGATTACAGGGGGGGGATGGAGCAATCAGCCCCAGCATTTT. Protein product: CASSQITGGGWSNQPQHF.

This clone was seen only a few times. The J gene is TRBJ2-7, the V gene TRBV10-3, with 10 bases lining up with TRBD2. Germline CDR1 reads ENHRY; CDR2 reads SYGVKD. V trimming: 0 bases; J trimming: 2 bases; junction bases outside the gene matches: 1. The CDR3 contains 15 residues. CDR3 loop: CAISESAGGPYEQYF. DNA of the CDR3: TGTGCCATCAGTGAGTCAGCGGGGGGGCCCTACGAGCAGTACTTC.

The chain has TRBV13 and TRBJ2-1; 12 positions match TRBD1. Germline CDR1 and CDR2: PRHDT and FYEKMQ (reference sequence). Unmatched junction bases numbered 10, after V lost 4 bases and J lost 9 bases. CDR3 length: 16 residues. CDR3 in amino acids: CASSSYRDRGRFEQFF. The DNA of the CDR3 is TGTGCCAGCAGCTCCTACCGGGACAGGGGGCGCTTTGAGCAGTTCTTC.

The rearrangement links TRBV9 to TRBJ1-4; possible D gene TRBD1, 6 bases. V was clipped by 3 bases and J by 8 bases, with 17 bases between them. Germline CDR1 reads SGDLS; CDR2 reads YYNGEE. The CDR3 length is 15 residues. The CDR3 nucleotides are TGTGCCAGCAGCGGAGGGACACCTCATGAGGAAAAACTGTTTTTT. It codes for CASSGGTPHEEKLFF.

The chain uses TRBV5-6 and TRBJ1-3, with 9 bases identical to TRBD1. The CDR3 sequence is 17 residues long. Germline trimming cut 3 bases from V and 0 bases from J; bases unmatched to any gene: 7. Germline V gene sequence: CDR1 SGHDT, CDR2 YYEEEE. CDR3 sequence reads: CASSWGQGLFSGNTIYF. Here the CDR3 DNA reads TGTGCCAGCAGCTGGGGACAGGGCCTATTCTCTGGAAACACCATATATTTT.

The V call is TRBV19, the J call TRBJ1-1; D gene ambiguous. This CDR3 is 14 amino acids long. The germline V gene has CDR1 LNHDA and CDR2 SQIVND (reference sequence). Deletions cut 5 bases from V and 8 bases from J, with 18 bases between. The CDR3, as DNA: TGTGCCAGTAGTTCCCGTTCAGGATTCTCAGAAGCTTTCTTT. Encoded protein: CASSSRSGFSEAFF.

The chain employs TRBV19 and TRBJ2-1; 9 bases are a match to TRBD2. V shed 5 bases and J 9 bases; nucleotides not matched to a gene: 14. The CDR3 length is 16 residues. The germline CDR1 and CDR2 sequences are LNHDA and SQIVND (reference sequence). The CDR3, as DNA: TGTGCCAGTAGTGATTCCACTTTAGCGGGAGTCGGTGAGCAGTTCTTC. Protein sequence: CASSDSTLAGVGEQFF.

The chain uses TRBV5-1 and TRBJ2-2; 11 bases match TRBD2. With 3 bases clipped from V and 9 bases from J, the junction kept 10 bases outside the gene matches. Germline values: CDR1 SGHRS, CDR2 YFSETQ. The CDR3 has 16 residues. The CDR3 sequence is CASSSLGTSGGRELFF. CDR3 nucleotides: TGCGCCAGCAGCTCGCTTGGGACTAGCGGAGGGAGGGAGCTGTTTTTT.

The chain uses TRBV4-1 and TRBJ2-3, with TRBD2 matching 11 bases. Trimming took 1 base from V and 8 from J; bases not matched to a gene: 8. The CDR3 sequence is 16 residues long. Germline CDR1 is MGHRA and CDR2 is YSYEKL. CDR3 protein: CASSQAGTSGSGTQYF. As DNA, the CDR3 is TGCGCCAGCAGCCAAGCCGGGACTAGCGGTTCGGGTACGCAGTATTTT.

This clone was seen more than once but under ten times. The chain links TRBV7-6 to TRBJ2-7; 12 bases are shared with TRBD1. CDR1 and CDR2 from the germline V gene are SGHVS and FNYEAQ. The CDR3 consists of 14 residues. Trimming took 4 bases from V and 6 from J; bases not matched to a gene: 4. Written as DNA, the CDR3 is TGTGCCAGCAGCTCCCGGGACAGGGGGCTCGAGCAGTACTTC. This encodes CASSSRDRGLEQYF.

The V and J genes are TRBV5-1 and TRBJ1-1, with 8 bases identical to TRBD1. After removal of 4 bases from V and 4 bases from J, the junction contained 6 bases not matched to a gene. In germline, CDR1 is SGHRS, CDR2 YFSETQ. The CDR3 loop spans 14 amino acids. CDR3 coding DNA: TGCGCCAGCAGCAAGGACAGGGCGGGCACTGAAGCTTTCTTT. This encodes CASSKDRAGTEAFF.

This clone came up a few times. The chain is built from TRBV6-6 and TRBJ1-5, with TRBD1 as a possible D gene (5 bases). V lost 6 bases to trimming and J lost 4 bases, with 13 bases between them. The CDR3 sequence is 14 residues long. Germline V lookup: CDR1 MNHNY, CDR2 SVGAGI (reference sequence). The CDR3 region has the DNA TGTGCCAGCAGCCCCCCGGACATTAATCAGCCCCAGCATTTT. Encoded protein: CASSPPDINQPQHF.

V usage is TRBV30 and J usage is TRBJ2-2; 7 nucleotides align to TRBD2. V shed 3 bases and J 4 bases; nucleotides not matched to a gene: 11. The CDR3 runs 16 residues. Germline V gene data show CDR1 as GTSNPN and CDR2 as SVGIG (reference sequence). The CDR3 region has the DNA TGTGCCTGGAGCGCCCCCGGGGCGGGAGTCACCGGGGAGCTGTTTTTT. Its translation: CAWSAPGAGVTGELFF.

Concerning this clone itself: Other DNA sequences in this sample translate to the same CDR3. V and J are TRBV5-4 and TRBJ1-5, with 7 nucleotides matching TRBD1. This CDR3 comprises 14 residues. Germline trimming cut 4 bases from V and 1 base from J; bases unmatched to any gene: 2. Germline V lookup: CDR1 SGHNT, CDR2 YYREEE (reference sequence). DNA for the CDR3: TGTGCCAGCAGCCGACAGGGCAGCAATCAGCCCCAGCATTTT. It encodes CASSRQGSNQPQHF.

The chain has TRBV6-5 and TRBJ2-3; D call uncertain. Germline loops: CDR1 MNHEY, CDR2 SVGAGI. Trimming left V 0 bases short and J 0 bases short, with 4 bases between. The CDR3 has 14 amino acids. CDR3 amino acids: CASSYSLSTDTQYF. Here the CDR3 DNA reads TGTGCCAGCAGTTACTCTCTCAGCACAGATACGCAGTATTTT.

The V and J genes are TRBV7-9 and TRBJ1-5; no definite D call. V was clipped by 4 bases and J by 2 bases, with 6 bases between them. CDR1 and CDR2 from the germline V gene are SEHNR and FQNEAQ (reference sequence). The CDR3 covers 13 residues. The DNA for the CDR3 is TGTGCCAGCAGCTCCCAGGGCAATCAGCCCCAGCATTTT. It specifies CASSSQGNQPQHF.

The rearrangement links TRBV5-6 to TRBJ2-5; possibly TRBD2 for D (5 bases). This CDR3 spans 13 amino acids. Germline CDR1 SGHDT, CDR2 YYEEEE. V shed 0 bases and J shed 2 bases, with 5 bases lying between them. The DNA for the CDR3 is TGTGCCAGCAGCTTGGGGACTCAAGAGACCCAGTACTTC. This encodes CASSLGTQETQYF.

The chain joins TRBV27 to TRBJ2-2, with 8 bases identical to TRBD1. CDR1 is MNHEY, CDR2 SMNVEV, per germline (reference sequence). The CDR3 is 14 residues long. Unmatched junction bases numbered 4, after V lost 6 bases and J lost 4 bases. CDR3 nucleotides: TGTGCCAGCAGAGACAGGGGAGTCACCGGGGAGCTGTTTTTT. The encoded protein is CASRDRGVTGELFF.

This clone was counted a few times. V usage is TRBV27 and J usage is TRBJ2-3; TRBD1 matches 11 bases. Germline V gene sequence: CDR1 MNHEY, CDR2 SMNVEV (reference sequence). Unmatched junction bases numbered 4, after V lost 2 bases and J lost 0 bases. The CDR3 extends over 17 amino acids. This CDR3 is CASSLRRTGGSTDTQYF. In nucleotides, the CDR3 is TGTGCCAGCAGTTTACGGCGGACAGGGGGCAGCACAGATACGCAGTATTTT.

The V call is TRBV7-9, the J call TRBJ2-3, with D possibly matching TRBD2 (7 bases). The germline V gene has CDR1 SEHNR and CDR2 FQNEAQ (reference sequence). There are 15 residues in the CDR3. V was cut by 1 base and J by 4 bases, with 12 bases left in between. The CDR3 region is CASSLEGGMADTQYF. The CDR3 nucleotides are TGTGCCAGCAGCTTAGAGGGGGGGATGGCAGATACGCAGTATTTT.

This chain joins TRBV25-1 and TRBJ2-3, with 7 bases fitting TRBD1. Germline V CDR1 and CDR2: MGHDK, SYGVNS. V dropped 4 bases and J dropped 1; count of bases not matched to a gene: 2. The CDR3 has 14 residues. Here the CDR3 DNA reads TGTGCCAGCAGTGTTGGACAGGGCACAGATACGCAGTATTTT. Amino acids: CASSVGQGTDTQYF.

The chain carries TRBV2 and TRBJ2-2; 9 bases are shared with TRBD2. V lost 6 bases and J lost 6; bases outside the gene matches: 5. Looked up from germline, CDR1 is SNHLY and CDR2 is FYNNEI. The CDR3 length is 14 residues. Here the CDR3 DNA reads TGTGCCAGCAGAGTAACTAGCGGGCCCGGGGAGCTGTTTTTT. Translated: CASRVTSGPGELFF.

The chain joins TRBV7-5 to TRBJ1-3; the table's D call, TRBD1, has no DNA check behind it. TRBV7-5 is a recognized pseudogene. The CDR3 runs to 16 residues. CDR3 sequence (DNA): TGTGCCAGAAGCACCGGACAGGGAGATTTCGGAAACACCATATATTTT. Its translation: CARSTGQGDFGNTIYF.

The chain employs TRBV18 and TRBJ1-2; D is unresolved. Looked up from germline, CDR1 is KGHSH and CDR2 is LQKENI. This CDR3 has 13 residues. V was trimmed by 3 bases and J by 0 bases, leaving 5 bases between them. Here the CDR3 DNA reads TGTGCCAGCTCACCCCTACCTAACTATGGCTACACCTTC. Protein sequence: CASSPLPNYGYTF.

The rearrangement uses TRBV2 and TRBJ2-1, with TRBD1 matching over 7 bases. This CDR3 contains 15 residues. The V gene's germline CDR1 is SNHLY and CDR2 FYNNEI. With V trimmed by 4 bases and J by 4 bases, 7 bases remained unmatched. The CDR3 region is CASSAMTGFYNEQFF. The CDR3 DNA reads as TGTGCCAGCAGTGCTATGACAGGGTTTTACAATGAGCAGTTCTTC.

CDR3 protein: CAWSPGTANEKLFF. In DNA, the CDR3 is TGTGCCTGGAGCCCCGGGACAGCTAATGAAAAACTGTTTTTT. The chain links TRBV30 to TRBJ1-4; TRBD1 aligns across 7 bases. Germline values: CDR1 GTSNPN, CDR2 SVGIG (reference sequence). The CDR3 consists of 14 residues. J gave up 3 bases and V 3 bases, and 4 bases lay outside the gene matches.

The chain combines TRBV9 with TRBJ2-3; the match to TRBD2 covers 8 bases. The length of the CDR3 is 16 residues. The J segment lost 1 base and the V segment lost 2 bases, leaving 6 bases of the junction unmatched. From germline, CDR1 is SGDLS and CDR2 YYNGEE. Here the CDR3 DNA reads TGTGCCAGCAGCGTGAGGGCGGGGGGCCGCACAGATACGCAGTATTTT. Encoded protein: CASSVRAGGRTDTQYF.

The J gene is TRBJ2-7, the V gene TRBV7-2; 7 nucleotides agree with TRBD2. The CDR3 has 15 residues. From germline, CDR1 is SGHTA and CDR2 FQGNSA. V lost 2 bases to trimming and J lost 0 bases; unmatched junction nucleotides: 4. The CDR3 protein is CASSLSPSGSYEQYV. CDR3 DNA: TGTGCCAGCAGCTTAAGTCCTAGCGGCTCCTACGAGCAGTACGTC.

This clone was seen a single time. The rearrangement links TRBV5-4 to TRBJ2-7, with 7 bases aligning to TRBD1. Germline trimming cut 2 bases from V and 2 bases from J; bases unmatched to any gene: 4. This CDR3 contains 14 residues. Germline V gene data show CDR1 as SGHNT and CDR2 as YYREEE (reference sequence). CDR3: CASSFGGQTYEQYF. CDR3 in DNA: TGTGCCAGCAGCTTTGGGGGACAGACCTACGAGCAGTACTTC.

The chain combines TRBV4-2 with TRBJ2-3; 12 bases map to TRBD2. The CDR3 is 18 amino acids. Germline loops: CDR1 LGHNA, CDR2 YNFKEQ. V lost 1 base, J lost 0 bases, and 5 bases stayed unmatched. The CDR3 nucleotides read TGTGCCAGCAGCCAAGTCCTAGCGGGAGGGCCGAGCACAGATACGCAGTATTTT. Its translation is CASSQVLAGGPSTDTQYF.

The table lists this clone with a count of one. The chain combines TRBV6-6 with TRBJ1-2; D not resolved. Germline V gives CDR1 MNHNY, CDR2 SVGAGI (reference sequence). With 0 bases removed from V and 0 bases from J, the gap between germline ends came to 11 bases. The CDR3 spans 16 residues. The CDR3 loop is CASSYSTAEANYGYTF. The DNA of the CDR3 is TGTGCCAGCAGTTACTCCACCGCGGAGGCTAACTATGGCTACACCTTC.